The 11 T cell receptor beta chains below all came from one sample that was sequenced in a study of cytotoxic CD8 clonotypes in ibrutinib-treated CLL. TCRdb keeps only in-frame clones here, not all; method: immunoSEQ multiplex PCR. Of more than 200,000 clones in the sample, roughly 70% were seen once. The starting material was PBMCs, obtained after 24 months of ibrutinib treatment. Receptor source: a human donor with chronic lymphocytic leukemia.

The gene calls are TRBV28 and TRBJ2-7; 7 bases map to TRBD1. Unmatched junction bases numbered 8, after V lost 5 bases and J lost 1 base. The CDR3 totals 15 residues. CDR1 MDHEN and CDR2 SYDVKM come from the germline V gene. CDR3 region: CASSPPGTASYEQYF. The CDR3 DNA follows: TGTGCCAGCAGTCCCCCAGGGACAGCATCCTACGAGCAGTACTTC.

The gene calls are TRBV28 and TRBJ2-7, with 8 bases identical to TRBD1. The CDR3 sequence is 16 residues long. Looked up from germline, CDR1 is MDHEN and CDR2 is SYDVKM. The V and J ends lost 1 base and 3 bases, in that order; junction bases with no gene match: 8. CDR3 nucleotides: TGTGCCAGCAGTTTATCCGACAGGGGATGGGGCTACGAGCAGTACTTC. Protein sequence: CASSLSDRGWGYEQYF.

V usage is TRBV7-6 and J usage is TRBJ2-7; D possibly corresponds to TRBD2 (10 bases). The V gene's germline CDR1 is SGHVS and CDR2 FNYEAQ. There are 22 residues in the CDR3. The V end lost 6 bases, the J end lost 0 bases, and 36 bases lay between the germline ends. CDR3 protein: CASRPGQGLKAGGPSISYEQYF. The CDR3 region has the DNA TGTGCCAGCAGACCAGGACAGGGGCTAAAAGCGGGAGGGCCTAGTATCTCCTACGAGCAGTACTTC.

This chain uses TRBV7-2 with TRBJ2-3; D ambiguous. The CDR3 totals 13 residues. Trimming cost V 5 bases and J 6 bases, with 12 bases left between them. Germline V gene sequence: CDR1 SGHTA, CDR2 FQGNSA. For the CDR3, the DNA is TGTGCCAGCAGCCTTTACAACGAGGATACGCAGTATTTT. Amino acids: CASSLYNEDTQYF.

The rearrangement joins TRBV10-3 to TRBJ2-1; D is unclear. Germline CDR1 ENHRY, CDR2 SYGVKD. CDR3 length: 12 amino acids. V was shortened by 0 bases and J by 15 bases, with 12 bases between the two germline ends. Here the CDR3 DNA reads TGTGCCATCAGTGAGTCGAGCCAGACCCCGTTCTTC. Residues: CAISESSQTPFF.

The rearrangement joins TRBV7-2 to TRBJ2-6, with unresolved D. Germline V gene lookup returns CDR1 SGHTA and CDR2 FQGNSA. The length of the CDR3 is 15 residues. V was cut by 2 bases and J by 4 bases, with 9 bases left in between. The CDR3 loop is CASSLPRHGANVLTF. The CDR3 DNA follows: TGTGCCAGCAGCTTACCCAGGCACGGGGCCAACGTCCTGACTTTC.

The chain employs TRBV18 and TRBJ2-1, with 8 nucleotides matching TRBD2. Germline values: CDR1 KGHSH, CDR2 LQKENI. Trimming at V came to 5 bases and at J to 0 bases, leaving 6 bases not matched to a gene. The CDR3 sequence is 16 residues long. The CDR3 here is CASSSTSGGSYNEQFF. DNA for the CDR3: TGTGCCAGCTCATCAACTAGCGGAGGCTCCTACAATGAGCAGTTCTTC.

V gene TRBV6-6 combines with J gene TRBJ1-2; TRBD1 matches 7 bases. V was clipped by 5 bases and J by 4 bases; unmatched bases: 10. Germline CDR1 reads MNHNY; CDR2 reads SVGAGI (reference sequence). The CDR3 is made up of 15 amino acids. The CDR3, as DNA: TGTGCCAGCAGTCCGCCCAACAGGGGAGGCTATGGCTACACCTTC. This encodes CASSPPNRGGYGYTF.

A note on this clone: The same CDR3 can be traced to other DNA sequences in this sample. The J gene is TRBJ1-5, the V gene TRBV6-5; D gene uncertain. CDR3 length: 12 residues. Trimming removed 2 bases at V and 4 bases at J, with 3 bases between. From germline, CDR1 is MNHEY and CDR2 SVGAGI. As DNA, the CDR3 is TGTGCCAGCAGTTACCTTAATCAGCCCCAGCATTTT. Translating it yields CASSYLNQPQHF.

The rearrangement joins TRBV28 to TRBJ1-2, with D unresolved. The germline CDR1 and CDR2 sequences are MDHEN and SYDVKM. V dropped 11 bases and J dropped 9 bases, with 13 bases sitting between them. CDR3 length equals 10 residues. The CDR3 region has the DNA TGTGCCGCCTTCTCAACCAGCTACACCTTC. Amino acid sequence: CAAFSTSYTF.

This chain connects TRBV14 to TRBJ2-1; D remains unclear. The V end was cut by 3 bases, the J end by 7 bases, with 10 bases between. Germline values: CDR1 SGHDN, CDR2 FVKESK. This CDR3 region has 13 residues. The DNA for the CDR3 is TGTGCCAGCAGCCAGCTGCAACTAAATGAGCAGTTCTTC. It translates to CASSQLQLNEQFF.